The next 18 T cell receptor beta chains were all read from a single sample in a study of cytomegalovirus exposure and HLA in healthy donors. Method: immunoSEQ multiplex PCR; TCRdb's copy keeps in-frame clones and lacks some. The table has 110,000 to 150,000 clones, less than 90% seen once. Sequenced input: PBMCs. The receptors were gathered from a man aged 18-30 years in good health and CMV-seronegative.

The V gene is TRBV4-3, the J gene TRBJ2-2; TRBD2 aligns across 11 bases. Looked up from germline, CDR1 is LGHNA and CDR2 is YSLEER. The length of the CDR3 is 16 residues. With V trimmed by 0 bases and J by 6 bases, 3 bases remained unmatched. Here the CDR3 reads CASSQEGSGRAGELFF. CDR3 sequence (DNA): TGCGCCAGCAGCCAAGAGGGTAGCGGGAGGGCCGGGGAGCTGTTTTTT.

This clone was counted a single time. The V and J genes are TRBV28 and TRBJ2-7; D is unclear. The CDR3 totals 14 residues. CDR1 is MDHEN, CDR2 SYDVKM, per germline. The germline V and J ends were trimmed by 5 bases and 0 bases, with 11 bases remaining between them. CDR3 sequence reads: CASSPLWASYEQYF. The CDR3 bases are TGTGCCAGCAGTCCCTTATGGGCCTCCTACGAGCAGTACTTC.

V gene TRBV5-6 combines with J gene TRBJ1-2; TRBD1 matches at 7 bases. Germline V gene data show CDR1 as SGHDT and CDR2 as YYEEEE. CDR3 size: 16 residues. V dropped 4 bases and J dropped 2; count of bases not matched to a gene: 11. The CDR3: CASSLAAGQLNYGYTF. CDR3 DNA: TGTGCCAGCAGCCTCGCGGCGGGACAGCTAAACTATGGCTACACCTTC.

The rearrangement joins TRBV19 to TRBJ2-2; 9 bases agree with TRBD1. V trimming: 7 bases; J trimming: 6 bases; junction bases outside the gene matches: 15. There are 17 residues in the CDR3. Germline V gives CDR1 LNHDA, CDR2 SQIVND (reference sequence). This CDR3 is CASTPREDRGFAGELFF. The CDR3 nucleotides are TGTGCCAGTACCCCAAGGGAGGACAGGGGTTTTGCCGGGGAGCTGTTTTTT.

This sequence joins TRBV27 and TRBJ2-3; the D gene is possibly TRBD2 (5 bases). The CDR3 extends over 14 amino acids. Germline assignment: CDR1 MNHEY and CDR2 SMNVEV (reference sequence). V lost 8 bases to trimming and J lost 4 bases, with 16 bases between them. CDR3 loop: CASRRSGSSDTQYF. The CDR3 DNA sequence: TGTGCCAGCCGGAGGTCTGGGAGCTCAGATACGCAGTATTTT.

This clone was seen just once. The chain's CDR3 is CASSPPGETEAFF. The CDR3 DNA follows: TGTGCCAGCAGCCCCCCAGGGGAAACTGAAGCTTTCTTT. V and J are TRBV7-9 and TRBJ1-1; maybe TRBD1 (6 bases). V lost 5 bases and J 5 bases, leaving 12 bases between the germline ends. Germline V lookup: CDR1 SEHNR, CDR2 FQNEAQ (reference sequence). CDR3 length: 13 residues.

The chain combines TRBV4-2 with TRBJ2-5; 7 bases agree with TRBD1. Germline V gives CDR1 LGHNA, CDR2 YNFKEQ. This CDR3 is built from 15 residues. V trimming: 0 bases; J trimming: 3 bases; junction bases outside the gene matches: 4. CDR3 coding DNA: TGTGCCAGCAGCCAAGACGACGACAGGGAAGAGACCCAGTACTTC. This gives the protein CASSQDDDREETQYF.

The sample holds one count of this clone. The chain employs TRBV19 and TRBJ2-5; D remains unclear. The CDR3 loop spans 14 amino acids. CDR1 and CDR2 (germline): LNHDA, SQIVND (reference sequence). Trimming took 1 base from V and 3 from J, leaving 9 bases between them. The DNA for the CDR3 is TGTGCCAGTAGTATAGCTTCAACAGAAGAGACCCAGTACTTC. Its translation is CASSIASTEETQYF.

The chain links TRBV29-1 to TRBJ2-3; 9 bases are shared with TRBD2. The V and J ends lost 4 bases and 2 bases, in that order; junction bases with no gene match: 7. Germline V lookup: CDR1 SQVTM, CDR2 ANQGSEA. The CDR3 contains 15 residues. The chain's CDR3 is CSVAGSGRDTDTQYF. DNA for the CDR3: TGCAGCGTTGCTGGTAGCGGGAGAGACACAGATACGCAGTATTTT.

This chain connects TRBV12-5 to TRBJ1-5; 7 nucleotides agree with TRBD1. Looked up from germline, CDR1 is LGHNT and CDR2 is FRNRAP. This CDR3 has 15 amino acids. With 7 bases clipped from V and 3 bases from J, the junction kept 9 bases outside the gene matches. The CDR3 DNA sequence: TGTGCTAGTGCCTCGGGACAGAGGGACAATCAGCCCCAGCATTTT. It encodes CASASGQRDNQPQHF. The entire variable domain, with the rest obtained from reference TRBV12-5 and TRBJ1-5, is as follows: DARVTQTPRHKVTEMGQEVTMRCQPILGHNTVFWYRQTMMQGLELLAYFRNRAPLDDSGMPKDRFSAEMPDATLATLKIQPSEPRDSAVYFCASASGQRDNQPQHFGDGTRLSIL.

The CDR3 region is CASSSGGAEEKLFF. The CDR3 bases are TGTGCCAGCAGTTCAGGGGGAGCGGAAGAAAAACTGTTTTTT. V usage is TRBV6-1 and J usage is TRBJ1-4; 7 bases are a match to TRBD1. Trimming removed 5 bases from V and 8 bases from J; junction bases left unmatched: 8. From germline, CDR1 is MNHNS and CDR2 SASEGT. The CDR3 runs to 14 residues.

The V call is TRBV27, the J call TRBJ2-3, with 9 bases matching TRBD1. Trimming took 4 bases from V and 3 from J; bases not matched to a gene: 5. Germline assignment: CDR1 MNHEY and CDR2 SMNVEV (reference sequence). The CDR3 extends over 15 amino acids. The CDR3 DNA reads TGTGCCAGCAGTTCCACAGGGGGCGCGACAGATACGCAGTATTTT. As protein: CASSSTGGATDTQYF.

The gene calls are TRBV6-1 and TRBJ1-2; a possible D gene is TRBD1 (6 bases). Germline CDR1 is MNHNS and CDR2 is SASEGT. The V and J ends lost 7 bases and 8 bases respectively, with 23 bases between them. This CDR3 contains 15 residues. The chain's CDR3 is CASTLGGRGMDGYTF. DNA for the CDR3: TGTGCCAGCACACTAGGGGGAAGAGGTATGGACGGCTACACCTTC.

The chain carries TRBV28 and TRBJ1-1; D not resolved. Germline V lookup: CDR1 MDHEN, CDR2 SYDVKM. The CDR3 is made up of 12 amino acids. V shed 5 bases and J shed 1 base, with 5 bases lying between them. CDR3 bases: TGTGCCAGCAGTATCCAGAACACTGAAGCTTTCTTT. Translation gives CASSIQNTEAFF.

V gene TRBV6-5 combines with J gene TRBJ1-1; 9 positions match TRBD1. Germline values: CDR1 MNHEY, CDR2 SVGAGI. This CDR3 region has 16 residues. V was clipped by 2 bases and J by 5 bases; unmatched bases: 9. The CDR3 nucleotides are TGTGCCAGCAGTTACAGGGGGACAGGGCTGGGAACTGAAGCTTTCTTT. Its translation is CASSYRGTGLGTEAFF.

V usage is TRBV28 and J usage is TRBJ2-7; a possible D gene is TRBD2 (5 bases). This CDR3 contains 12 residues. Germline lookup yields CDR1 MDHEN and CDR2 SYDVKM. The germline V and J ends were trimmed by 4 bases and 3 bases, with 7 bases remaining between them. In DNA form, the CDR3 reads TGTGCCAGCAGTTCCGGGAACTACGAGCAGTACTTC. Residues: CASSSGNYEQYF.

The chain combines TRBV6-1 with TRBJ1-5; 9 bases align to TRBD1. The CDR3 runs 15 residues. V lost 5 bases to trimming and J lost 6 bases; unmatched junction nucleotides: 8. Germline values: CDR1 MNHNS, CDR2 SASEGT. The CDR3 DNA is TGTGCCAGCAGTTCCCGGGACAGGGCGGGTCAGCCCCAGCATTTT. It specifies CASSSRDRAGQPQHF.

The chain carries TRBV2 and TRBJ1-5; TRBD1 is a possible D gene (5 bases). Germline CDR1 is SNHLY and CDR2 is FYNNEI. V was cut by 2 bases and J by 4 bases, with 12 bases left in between. The CDR3 is made up of 15 amino acids. The CDR3 reads CASSESWGGNQPQHF. CDR3 in DNA: TGTGCCAGCAGTGAATCATGGGGGGGGAATCAGCCCCAGCATTTT.